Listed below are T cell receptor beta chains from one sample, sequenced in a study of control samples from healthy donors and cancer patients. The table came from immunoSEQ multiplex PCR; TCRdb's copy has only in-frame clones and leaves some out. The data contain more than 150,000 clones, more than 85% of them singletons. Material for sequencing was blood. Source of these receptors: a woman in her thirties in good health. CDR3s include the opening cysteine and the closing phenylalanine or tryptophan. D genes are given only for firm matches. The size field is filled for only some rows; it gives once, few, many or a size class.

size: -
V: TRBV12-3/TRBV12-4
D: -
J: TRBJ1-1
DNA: TGTGCCAGCAAGGGTGGGCAGAACACTGAAGCTTTCTTT
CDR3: CASKGGQNTEAFF

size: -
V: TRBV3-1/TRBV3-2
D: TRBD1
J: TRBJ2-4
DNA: TGTGCCAGCAGCCGGGGGACAGGGGGGAAAAACATTCAGTACTTC
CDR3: CASSRGTGGKNIQYF

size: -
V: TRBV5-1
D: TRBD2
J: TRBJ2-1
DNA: TGCGCCAGCGGACTAGCGGGAGGGGAGCAGTTCTTC
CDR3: CASGLAGGEQFF

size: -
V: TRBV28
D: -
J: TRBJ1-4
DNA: TGTGCCAGCCAGTCGTCGAAACTGTTTTTT
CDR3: CASQSSKLFF

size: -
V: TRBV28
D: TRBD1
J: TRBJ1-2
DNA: TGTGCCAGCAGTCCCCGGGACAGGGCTAGCTATGGCTACACCTTC
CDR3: CASSPRDRASYGYTF

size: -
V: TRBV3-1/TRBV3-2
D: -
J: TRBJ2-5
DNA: TGTGCCAGCAGCCAGGGGCCCCAAGAGACCCAGTACTTC
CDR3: CASSQGPQETQYF

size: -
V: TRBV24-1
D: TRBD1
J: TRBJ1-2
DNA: TGTGCCACCAGTGATTCCGGGACAGCTACTTTCTATGGCTACACCTTC
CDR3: CATSDSGTATFYGYTF

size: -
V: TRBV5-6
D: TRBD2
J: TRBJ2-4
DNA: TGTGCCAGCAGCCCGGGACTAGCGGGAGCCCATCAGTACTTC
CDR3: CASSPGLAGAHQYF

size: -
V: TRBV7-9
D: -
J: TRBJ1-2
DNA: TGTGCCAGCAGCCCGTCGGCAGGGGCGGATGGCTACACCTTC
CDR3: CASSPSAGADGYTF

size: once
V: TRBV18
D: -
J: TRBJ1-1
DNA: TGTGCCAGCTCACTGGACAAGGCGAACACTGAAGCTTTCTTT
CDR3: CASSLDKANTEAFF

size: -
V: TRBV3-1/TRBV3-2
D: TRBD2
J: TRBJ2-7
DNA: TGTGCCAGCAGCCCCCATGGGACTAGCGGCTCCTACGAGCAGTACTTC
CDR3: CASSPHGTSGSYEQYF

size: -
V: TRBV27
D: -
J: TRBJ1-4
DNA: TGTGCCAGCAGTTTAACCCCAACTAATGAAAAACTGTTTTTT
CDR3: CASSLTPTNEKLFF

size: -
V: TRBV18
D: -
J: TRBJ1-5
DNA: TGTGCCAGCTCCGTAAACCAGGGGAGCAATCAGCCCCAGCATTTT
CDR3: CASSVNQGSNQPQHF

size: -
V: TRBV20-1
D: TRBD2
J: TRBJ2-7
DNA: TGCAGTGCTAGTCATCCTAGCGGAATTTACGAGCAGTACTTC
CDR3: CSASHPSGIYEQYF

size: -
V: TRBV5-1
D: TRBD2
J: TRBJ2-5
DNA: TGCGCCAGCAGCTTGAACAGCGGGATGGAGACCCAGTACTTC
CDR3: CASSLNSGMETQYF

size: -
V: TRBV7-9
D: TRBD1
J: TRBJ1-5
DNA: TGTGCCAGCAGCTTAGTAGGGTCGACAGGGGTTGATCAGCCCCAGCATTTT
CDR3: CASSLVGSTGVDQPQHF

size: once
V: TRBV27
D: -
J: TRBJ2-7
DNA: TGTGCCAGCAGTTTGGGGGGCGGACATTACGAGCAGTACTTC
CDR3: CASSLGGGHYEQYF

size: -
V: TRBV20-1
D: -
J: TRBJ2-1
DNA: TGCAGTGCCAGTGGAGGGAGCTCCTACAATGAGCAGTTCTTC
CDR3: CSASGGSSYNEQFF

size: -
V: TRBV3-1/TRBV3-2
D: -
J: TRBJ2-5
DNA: TGTGCCAGCAGCCAACACTCGCAGGAGACCCAGTACTTC
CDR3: CASSQHSQETQYF

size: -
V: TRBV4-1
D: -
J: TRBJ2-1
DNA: TGCGCCAGCAGCCAGGCTCAGGAAACCAATGAGCAGTTCTTC
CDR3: CASSQAQETNEQFF

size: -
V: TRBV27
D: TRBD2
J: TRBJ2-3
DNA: TGTGCCAGCAGTTTAAGGTACAGCTTAGCGGGAAACGCAGATACGCAGTATTTT
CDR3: CASSLRYSLAGNADTQYF

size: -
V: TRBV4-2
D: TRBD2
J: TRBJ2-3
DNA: TGTGCCAGCAGCCAAGATGGGGGACTAGCGGGAGTCGAGGGAGATACGCAGTATTTT
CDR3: CASSQDGGLAGVEGDTQYF

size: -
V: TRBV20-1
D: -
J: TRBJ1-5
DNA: TGCAGTGCTAGTAAGGGGGGACTAGCGGCTAGGGAAAATCAGCCCCAGCATTTT
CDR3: CSASKGGLAARENQPQHF

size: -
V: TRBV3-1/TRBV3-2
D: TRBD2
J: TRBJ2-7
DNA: TGTGCCAGCAGCCAGAGAGGGACTAGCGGTTCCTACGAGCAGTACTTC
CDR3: CASSQRGTSGSYEQYF

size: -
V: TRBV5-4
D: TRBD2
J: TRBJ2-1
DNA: TGTGCCAGCAGCTTTAGCGGGAGGGCCAATGAGCAGTTCTTC
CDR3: CASSFSGRANEQFF

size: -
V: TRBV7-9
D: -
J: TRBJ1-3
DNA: TGTGCCAGCAGCTTCGCCAGCGGGGGGCCTGGAAACACCATATATTTT
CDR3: CASSFASGGPGNTIYF

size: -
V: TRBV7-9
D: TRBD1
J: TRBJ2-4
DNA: TGTGCCAGCAGCAACCATCTGACAGGGTGGGCCAAAAACATTCAGTACTTC
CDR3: CASSNHLTGWAKNIQYF

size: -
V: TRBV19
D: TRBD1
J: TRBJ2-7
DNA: TGTGCCAGTAGTATATCACAGGGGGCCTACGAGCAGTACTTC
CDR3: CASSISQGAYEQYF

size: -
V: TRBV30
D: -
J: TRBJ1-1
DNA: TGTGCATATCAGGGGAACACTGAAGCTTTCTTT
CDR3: CAYQGNTEAFF

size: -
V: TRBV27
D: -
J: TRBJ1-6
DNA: TGTGCCAGCAGTTTATCGGGGACTTCAGCTTATAGTCCCTATAATTCACCCCTCCACTTT
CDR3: CASSLSGTSAYSPYNSPLHF

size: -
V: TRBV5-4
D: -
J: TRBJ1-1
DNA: TGTGCCAGCAGCTTATCGGGGGCTTACACTGAAGCTTTCTTT
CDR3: CASSLSGAYTEAFF

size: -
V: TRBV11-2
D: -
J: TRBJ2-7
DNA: TGTGCCAGCACCGGAGCCACGGCCCACGAGCAGTACTTC
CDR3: CASTGATAHEQYF

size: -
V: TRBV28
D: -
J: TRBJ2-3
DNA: TGTGCCAGCAGTTTAGGGGGGACAGATACGCAGTATTTT
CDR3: CASSLGGTDTQYF

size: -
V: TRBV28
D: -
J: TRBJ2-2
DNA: TGTGCCAGCAACCCGAACCCGGGACTGAACACCGGGGAGCTGTTTTTT
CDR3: CASNPNPGLNTGELFF

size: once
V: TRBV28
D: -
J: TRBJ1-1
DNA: TGTGCCAGCAGTAAACAGGGAGGGACTGAAGCTTTCTTT
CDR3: CASSKQGGTEAFF

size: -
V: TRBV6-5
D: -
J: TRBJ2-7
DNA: TGTGCCAGCAGCGGTGTTGTTGGGGACTACGAGCAGTACTTC
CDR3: CASSGVVGDYEQYF

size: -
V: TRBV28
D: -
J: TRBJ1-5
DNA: TGTGCCAGCAGTTTTGAGGGTCCGGGTAGAAGCAATCAGCCCCAGCATTTT
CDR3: CASSFEGPGRSNQPQHF

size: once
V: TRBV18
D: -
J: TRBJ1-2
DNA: TGTGCCAGCTCACCAACAGGAATTTCGAATGGCTACACCTTC
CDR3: CASSPTGISNGYTF

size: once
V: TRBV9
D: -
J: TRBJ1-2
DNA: TGTGCCAGCAGCGTCGGGGGAGGGGGCTATGGCTACACCTTC
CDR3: CASSVGGGGYGYTF

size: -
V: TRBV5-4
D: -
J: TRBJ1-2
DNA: TGTGCCAGCCGACATATAGGGTCGGTCTATGGCTACACCTTC
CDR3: CASRHIGSVYGYTF

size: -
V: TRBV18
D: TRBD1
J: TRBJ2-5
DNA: TGTGCCAGCTCACCACCCGGGACAGGGGGTGCAACCCAGTACTTC
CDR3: CASSPPGTGGATQYF

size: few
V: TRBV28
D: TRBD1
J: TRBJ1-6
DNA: TGTGCCAGCAGTTTAAAACGGTGGACAGGAAATTCACCCCTCCACTTT
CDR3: CASSLKRWTGNSPLHF

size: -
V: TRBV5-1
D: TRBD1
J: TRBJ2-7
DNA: TGCGCCAGCAGCTTGGGGACAGGGGATTCCTACGAGCAGTACTTC
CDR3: CASSLGTGDSYEQYF

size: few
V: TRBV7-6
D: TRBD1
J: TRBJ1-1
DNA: TGTGCCAGCAGCTTAGCGGGACAGGGTAACACTGAAGCTTTCTTT
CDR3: CASSLAGQGNTEAFF

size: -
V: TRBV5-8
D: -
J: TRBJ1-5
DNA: TGTGCCAGCAGCTTGGTGGCTCAGCCCCAGCATTTT
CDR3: CASSLVAQPQHF

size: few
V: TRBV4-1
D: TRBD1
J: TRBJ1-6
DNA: TGCGCCAGCAGCCAAATCACAGGGGTGCGTAATTCACCCCTCCACTTT
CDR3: CASSQITGVRNSPLHF

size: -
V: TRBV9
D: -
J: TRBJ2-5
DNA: TGTGCCAGCAGCCCAGGAATGAATTCGGAGACCCAGTACTTC
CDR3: CASSPGMNSETQYF